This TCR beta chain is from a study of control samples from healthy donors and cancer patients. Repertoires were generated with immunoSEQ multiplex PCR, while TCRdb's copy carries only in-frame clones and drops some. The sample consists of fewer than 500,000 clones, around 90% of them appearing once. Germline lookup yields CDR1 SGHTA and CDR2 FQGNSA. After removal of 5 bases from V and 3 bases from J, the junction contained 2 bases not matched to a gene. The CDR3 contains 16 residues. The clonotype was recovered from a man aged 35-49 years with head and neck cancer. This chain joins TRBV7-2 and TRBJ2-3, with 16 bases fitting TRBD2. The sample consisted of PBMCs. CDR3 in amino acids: CASSEGLAGGTDTQYF. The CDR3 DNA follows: TGTGCCAGCAGCGAGGGACTAGCGGGGGGGACAGATACGCAGTATTTT.